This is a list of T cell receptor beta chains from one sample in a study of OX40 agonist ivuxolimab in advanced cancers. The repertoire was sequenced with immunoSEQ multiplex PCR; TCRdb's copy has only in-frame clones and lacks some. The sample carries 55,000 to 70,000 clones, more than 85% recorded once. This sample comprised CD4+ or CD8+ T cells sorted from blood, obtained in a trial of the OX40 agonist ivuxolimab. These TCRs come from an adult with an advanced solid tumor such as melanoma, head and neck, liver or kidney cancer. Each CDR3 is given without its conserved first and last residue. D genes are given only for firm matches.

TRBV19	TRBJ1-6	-	ASSSGGDGNSPLH
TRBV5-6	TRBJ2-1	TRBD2	ASSPGTNYNEQF
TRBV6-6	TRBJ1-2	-	ASSDRRTASYGYT
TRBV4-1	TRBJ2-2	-	ASSQGPDIRSGGELF
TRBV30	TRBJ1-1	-	AWRVPPEAF
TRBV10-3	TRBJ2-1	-	AISESSWGVSYNEQF
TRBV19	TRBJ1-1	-	ASSIGMNTEAF
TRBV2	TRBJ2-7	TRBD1	ASRGTAYEQY
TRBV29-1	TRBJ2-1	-	SVPSPGQWQF
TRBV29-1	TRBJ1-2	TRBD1	SVHLQGARGYT
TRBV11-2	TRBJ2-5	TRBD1	ASSSPDRGYQETQY
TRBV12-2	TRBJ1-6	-	ASRLGHNSPLH
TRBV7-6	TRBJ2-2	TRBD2	ASSLRGTQLAGHGELF
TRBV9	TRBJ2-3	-	ASSVRGNTDTQY
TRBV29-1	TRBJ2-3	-	SAAVWHGGDTQY
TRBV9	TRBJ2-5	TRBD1	ASSAGTVQETQY
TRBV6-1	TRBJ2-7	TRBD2	ASSLGTSHEQY
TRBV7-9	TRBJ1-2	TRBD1	ASSLAGQGASGYT
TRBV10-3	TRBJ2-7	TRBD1	AISESKDRSRKGFAEEQY
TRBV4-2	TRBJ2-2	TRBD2	ASSQDEAGAEDGELF
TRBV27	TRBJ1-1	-	ASSLLTSGAEAF
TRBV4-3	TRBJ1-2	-	ASSQDWGGTDGYT
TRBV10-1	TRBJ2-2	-	ASSGTRRGVTGELF
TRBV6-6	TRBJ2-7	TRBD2	ASSYSWTSHEQY
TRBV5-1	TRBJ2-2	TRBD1	ASSLEGQGGTGELF
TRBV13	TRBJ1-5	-	ASSLRGADQPQH
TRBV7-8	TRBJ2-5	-	ASTPLLRGETQY
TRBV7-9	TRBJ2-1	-	ASSLIAIYNEQF
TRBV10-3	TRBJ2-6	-	AISDLGDEAGANVLT
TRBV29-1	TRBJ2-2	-	STGQSRNGELF
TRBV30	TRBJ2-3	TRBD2	AWSALFTSGNSTDTQY
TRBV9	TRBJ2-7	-	ASSPLVLGAYHEQY
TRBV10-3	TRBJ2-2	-	AVSLAATGELF
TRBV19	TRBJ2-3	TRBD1	ASSLRDRASDTQY
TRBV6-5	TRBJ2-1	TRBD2	ASSYSAGVVYNEQF
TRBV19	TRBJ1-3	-	ASSIGGGYSGNTIY
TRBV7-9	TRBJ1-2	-	ASSWTQSYT
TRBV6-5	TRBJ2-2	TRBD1	ASSYPDRVGTGELF
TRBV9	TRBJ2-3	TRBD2	ASSGGLAKDTQY
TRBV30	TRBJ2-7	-	AWSVSYSYEQY
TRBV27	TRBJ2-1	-	ASSLGENEQF
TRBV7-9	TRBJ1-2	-	ASSLSTVYGYT
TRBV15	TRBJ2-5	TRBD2	ATSRSSGGLQETQY
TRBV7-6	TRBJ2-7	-	ASSPGGSYEQY
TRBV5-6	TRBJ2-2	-	ASSFGGSTGELF
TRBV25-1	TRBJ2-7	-	ATSLGLVSYEQY
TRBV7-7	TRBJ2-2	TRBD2	ASSPSAGGFGELF
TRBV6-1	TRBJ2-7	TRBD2	ASSERGGVYEQY
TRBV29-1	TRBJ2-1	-	SVEERGFGNEQF
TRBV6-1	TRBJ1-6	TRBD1	ASSALDRGGSPLH
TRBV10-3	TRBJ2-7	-	AISESFHSGAYEQY
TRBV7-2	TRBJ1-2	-	ASSKPGVGGYT